What follows are 25 T cell receptor beta chains derived from one specimen sequenced in a study of T cell responses to AZD1222 COVID-19 vaccine. Only in-frame clones appear in the TCRdb table, and some are missing; sequencing was by immunoSEQ multiplex PCR. The sample contains some 140,000 clones, roughly 90% of which appear only once. The sample was peripheral blood, taken on day 0 of AZD1222 vaccination. The receptors shown here come from an adult in good health.

The rearrangement joins TRBV4-1 to TRBJ2-4; D gene uncertain. Per the germline V gene, CDR1 is MGHRA and CDR2 is YSYEKL. CDR3 length equals 17 residues. V dropped 4 bases and J dropped 3 bases, with 19 bases sitting between them. DNA for the CDR3: TGCGCCAGCAGCCCCTATTTGGTGGCGGTCAACAAAAACATTCAGTACTTC. It codes for CASSPYLVAVNKNIQYF.

The rearrangement joins TRBV4-1 to TRBJ1-3, with 8 bases lining up with TRBD1. The J segment lost 0 bases and the V segment lost 3 bases, leaving 13 bases of the junction unmatched. The germline V gene has CDR1 MGHRA and CDR2 YSYEKL. The CDR3 sequence is 19 residues long. The CDR3 loop reads CASSQDRQGRGPSGNTIYF. The CDR3 nucleotides are TGCGCCAGCAGCCAGGATCGACAGGGCAGGGGGCCCTCTGGAAACACCATATATTTT.

This clone appeared a single time. The V call is TRBV11-2, the J call TRBJ1-4, with a possible D match to TRBD1 (6 bases). CDR3 length equals 15 residues. Per the germline V gene, CDR1 is SGHAT and CDR2 is FQNNGV. The V and J ends lost 3 bases and 7 bases respectively, with 15 bases between them. CDR3 DNA sequence: TGTGCCAGCAGCTTCTTCGGGAGGGGGAGTGAAAAACTGTTTTTT. Protein product: CASSFFGRGSEKLFF.

A single count supports this clone. The chain employs TRBV11-1 and TRBJ2-7; perhaps TRBD1 as D (6 bases). The V and J ends lost 6 bases and 1 base respectively, with 16 bases between them. CDR3 length: 15 residues. Germline V gives CDR1 SGHAT, CDR2 FQDESV (reference sequence). CDR3 DNA: TGTGCCAGCAGTCCGCATTTAGGACAGTCCTACGAGCAGTACTTC. Residues: CASSPHLGQSYEQYF.

The genes are TRBV5-1 and TRBJ2-7; 7 nucleotides line up with TRBD1. J lost 5 bases, V lost 5 bases, and 4 bases had no gene match. The CDR3 loop spans 12 amino acids. Germline-derived CDR1 and CDR2 are SGHRS and YFSETQ. CDR3 nucleotide sequence: TGCGCCAGCAGTTTAGGGGGCCACGAGCAGTACTTC. This gives the protein CASSLGGHEQYF.

Only one count was recorded for this clone. This chain links TRBV25-1 with TRBJ2-7, with 12 bases that match TRBD2. J gave up 6 bases and V 5 bases, and 5 bases lay outside the gene matches. The CDR3 loop spans 14 amino acids. Germline CDR1 reads MGHDK; CDR2 reads SYGVNS. CDR3 coding DNA: TGTGCCAGCAGTACCACTAGCGGGAGGTCCGAGCAGTACTTC. This gives the protein CASSTTSGRSEQYF.

The gene calls are TRBV11-2 and TRBJ2-1; the match to TRBD1 covers 9 bases. The germline V gene encodes CDR1 SGHAT and CDR2 FQNNGV. V was clipped by 5 bases and J by 4 bases; unmatched bases: 9. The CDR3 sequence is 16 residues long. The CDR3 spells CASSQAGTGFYNEQFF. The CDR3 DNA is TGTGCCAGCAGCCAAGCCGGGACAGGGTTTTACAATGAGCAGTTCTTC.

The chain uses TRBV5-5 and TRBJ1-1; no reliable D call. Germline loops: CDR1 SGHKS, CDR2 YYEKEE (reference sequence). The CDR3 contains 13 residues. Trimming pared 4 bases from V and 4 bases from J, leaving 11 bases between. CDR3 residues: CASSLGAFTEAFF. The CDR3 DNA reads as TGTGCCAGCAGCCTTGGTGCTTTCACTGAAGCTTTCTTT.

The gene calls are TRBV4-1 and TRBJ2-2; D is unclear. V was pared by 1 base and J by 8 bases, with 8 bases between. The CDR3 length is 13 residues. The germline CDR1 and CDR2 sequences are MGHRA and YSYEKL. The CDR3 sequence is CASSQAYGGELFF. The CDR3 bases are TGCGCCAGCAGCCAAGCCTACGGGGGGGAGCTGTTTTTT.

The chain links TRBV11-2 to TRBJ2-1; perhaps TRBD2 as D (6 bases). Trimming left V 5 bases short and J 6 bases short, with 26 bases between. The CDR3 spans 18 residues. CDR1 and CDR2 from the germline V gene are SGHAT and FQNNGV. The CDR3 sequence is CASSPRRADRFLSNEQFF. The CDR3 coding sequence is TGTGCCAGCAGCCCAAGGAGGGCAGACAGATTTCTCTCCAATGAGCAGTTCTTC.

The rearrangement links TRBV5-4 to TRBJ2-6; no clear D. The CDR3 length is 15 residues. The ends were cut back, 0 bases at V and 0 bases at J, with 4 bases in the middle. CDR1 and CDR2 from the germline V gene are SGHNT and YYREEE (reference sequence). This CDR3 reads CASSLVSSGANVLTF. The CDR3 nucleotides are TGTGCCAGCAGCTTGGTGTCCTCTGGGGCCAACGTCCTGACTTTC.

The rearrangement joins TRBV30 to TRBJ1-3; D not certain. CDR3 size: 14 residues. The ends were cut back, 1 base at V and 4 bases at J, with 11 bases in the middle. The germline V gene encodes CDR1 GTSNPN and CDR2 SVGIG (reference sequence). CDR3 protein: CAWSEGLTGNTIYF. The CDR3 bases are TGTGCCTGGAGTGAGGGTCTAACAGGAAACACCATATATTTT.

The chain is built from TRBV11-3 and TRBJ2-5; TRBD2 agrees at 10 bases. The CDR3 length is 18 residues. Germline V lookup: CDR1 SGHNT, CDR2 YENEEA. After removal of 4 bases from V and 1 base from J, the junction contained 12 bases not matched to a gene. DNA of the CDR3: TGTGCCAGCAGCTCTTTAGCGGGAGGAAGACCCTCCCAAGAGACCCAGTACTTC. Translation: CASSSLAGGRPSQETQYF.

This rearrangement joins TRBV7-3 to TRBJ2-1; D gene uncertain. Germline values: CDR1 SGHTA, CDR2 FQGTGA. This CDR3 comprises 13 residues. Trimming shortened V by 1 base and J by 10 bases, and 11 bases separated the two germline ends. This chain's CDR3 is CASSLISEREQFF. CDR3 nucleotides: TGTGCCAGCAGCTTAATATCAGAGAGGGAGCAGTTCTTC. Drawing the rest from reference TRBV7-3 and TRBJ2-1, the complete variable domain is GAGVSQTPSNKVTEKGKYVELRCDPISGHTALYWYRQSLGQGPEFLIYFQGTGAADDSGLPNDRFFAVRPEGSVSTLKIQRTERGDSAVYLCASSLISEREQFFGPGTRLTVL.

The chain recombines TRBV28 with TRBJ1-1; TRBD1 matches 7 bases. The CDR3 extends over 15 amino acids. Germline CDR1 is MDHEN and CDR2 is SYDVKM. Trimming removed 5 bases from V and 2 bases from J; junction bases left unmatched: 8. CDR3 residues: CASSISGGFNTEAFF. In nucleotides, the CDR3 is TGTGCCAGCAGTATATCAGGGGGGTTCAACACTGAAGCTTTCTTT.

The chain couples TRBV5-1 to TRBJ2-7; maybe TRBD1 (6 bases). Between the trimmed V and J ends, which lost 0 bases and 2 bases, there was a span of 9 bases. Germline assignment: CDR1 SGHRS and CDR2 YFSETQ. This CDR3 has 14 residues. CDR3 in amino acids: CASSLGTEPYEQYF. The CDR3 DNA reads TGCGCCAGCAGCTTGGGGACAGAACCCTACGAGCAGTACTTC.

This clone was detected only a few times. Other nucleotide sequences from this sample produce the same CDR3. V usage is TRBV12-5 and J usage is TRBJ1-1; 7 bases line up with TRBD1. This CDR3 region has 14 residues. V was clipped by 7 bases and J by 0 bases; unmatched bases: 5. Germline V gene data show CDR1 as LGHNT and CDR2 as FRNRAP. The CDR3 DNA follows: TGTGCTAGTGCCCTGGACAGGATGAACACTGAAGCTTTCTTT. This translates into CASALDRMNTEAFF.

The V call is TRBV4-1, the J call TRBJ2-2, with D possibly TRBD1 on 5 matching bases. Germline values: CDR1 MGHRA, CDR2 YSYEKL. Deletions cut 2 bases from V and 3 bases from J, with 10 bases between. This CDR3 comprises 15 residues. DNA of the CDR3: TGCGCCAGCAGCCAATGGACATCGGACACCGGGGAGCTGTTTTTT. This translates into CASSQWTSDTGELFF.

The chain recombines TRBV28 with TRBJ2-3, with TRBD2 matching 7 bases. Germline V lookup: CDR1 MDHEN, CDR2 SYDVKM. The CDR3 is 16 amino acids. V lost 7 bases to trimming and J lost 2 bases; unmatched junction nucleotides: 12. In DNA form, the CDR3 reads TGTGCCAGCACTCCCGGTGGGGGGGTATTCACAGATACGCAGTATTTT. Translated, it gives CASTPGGGVFTDTQYF.

The rearrangement joins TRBV30 to TRBJ2-7; 12 positions match TRBD2. Germline assignment: CDR1 GTSNPN and CDR2 SVGIG (reference sequence). The V and J ends lost 4 bases and 5 bases, in that order; junction bases with no gene match: 6. The CDR3 extends over 14 amino acids. CDR3 sequence (DNA): TGTGCCTGGACACAACTAGCGGGAGGTCACGAGCAGTACTTC. Its translation: CAWTQLAGGHEQYF.

J is TRBJ2-1 and V is TRBV19, with 11 bases aligning to TRBD2. The CDR3 is 15 residues long. Germline CDR1 and CDR2: LNHDA and SQIVND (reference sequence). V dropped 8 bases and J dropped 5; count of bases not matched to a gene: 8. CDR3 bases: TGTGCCAGTTGTAGCGGGAGGGCCGAAAACAATGAGCAGTTCTTC. This translates into CASCSGRAENNEQFF.

The chain joins TRBV19 to TRBJ1-5; possibly TRBD1 for D (5 bases). The V and J ends lost 9 bases and 3 bases respectively, with 9 bases between them. The CDR3 covers 12 residues. Germline V gene sequence: CDR1 LNHDA, CDR2 SQIVND (reference sequence). CDR3 residues: CASRQHNQPQHF. CDR3 nucleotides: TGTGCCAGCCGACAGCACAATCAGCCCCAGCATTTT.

This chain uses TRBV20-1 with TRBJ2-1, with D perhaps matching TRBD2 (6 bases). The ends were cut back, 3 bases at V and 0 bases at J, with 18 bases in the middle. The CDR3 loop spans 17 amino acids. Germline V gene data show CDR1 as DFQATT and CDR2 as SNEGSKA (reference sequence). The CDR3 protein is CSASLAPYGSSYNEQFF. The CDR3, as DNA: TGCAGTGCTAGTCTAGCGCCGTACGGCAGCTCCTACAATGAGCAGTTCTTC.

The gene calls are TRBV5-1 and TRBJ2-1; 11 bases line up with TRBD2. The CDR3 spans 15 residues. Germline CDR1 SGHRS, CDR2 YFSETQ. The ends lost 4 bases at V and 9 bases at J; junction bases unmatched: 9. The CDR3 DNA reads TGCGCCAGCAGCACCCTAGCGGGAGGCGGGGGTGAGCAGTTCTTC. Its protein is CASSTLAGGGGEQFF.

This clone was seen just once. The chain combines TRBV6-5 with TRBJ1-4; TRBD1 aligns across 9 bases. V was pared by 0 bases and J by 7 bases, with 3 bases of the junction left unmatched. This CDR3 is built from 15 residues. CDR1 and CDR2 (germline): MNHEY, SVGAGI. CDR3 amino acids: CASSYSTGGPEKLFF. CDR3 nucleotides: TGTGCCAGCAGTTACTCGACAGGGGGGCCTGAAAAACTGTTTTTT.